This T cell receptor (beta chain) was obtained from a study of cytomegalovirus exposure and HLA in healthy donors. Researchers ran the PCR with 60 Vbeta and 13 Jbeta primers. Sequenced by immunoSEQ multiplex PCR; TCRdb stores in-frame clones only, minus some. The sample carries fewer than 250,000 clones, 70% to 90% recorded once. Trimming left V 4 bases short and J 0 bases short, with 13 bases between. The CDR3 length is 15 residues. Per the germline V gene, CDR1 is SGHNT and CDR2 is YYREEE (reference sequence). V gene TRBV5-4 combines with J gene TRBJ1-1, with no clear D. This sequence originates from a man aged 25 to 45 in good health and CMV-seronegative. Sequenced: PBMCs. CDR3 nucleotides: TGTGCCAGCAGCCCCCGATCCCACATGAACACTGAAGCTTTCTTT. As protein: CASSPRSHMNTEAFF.